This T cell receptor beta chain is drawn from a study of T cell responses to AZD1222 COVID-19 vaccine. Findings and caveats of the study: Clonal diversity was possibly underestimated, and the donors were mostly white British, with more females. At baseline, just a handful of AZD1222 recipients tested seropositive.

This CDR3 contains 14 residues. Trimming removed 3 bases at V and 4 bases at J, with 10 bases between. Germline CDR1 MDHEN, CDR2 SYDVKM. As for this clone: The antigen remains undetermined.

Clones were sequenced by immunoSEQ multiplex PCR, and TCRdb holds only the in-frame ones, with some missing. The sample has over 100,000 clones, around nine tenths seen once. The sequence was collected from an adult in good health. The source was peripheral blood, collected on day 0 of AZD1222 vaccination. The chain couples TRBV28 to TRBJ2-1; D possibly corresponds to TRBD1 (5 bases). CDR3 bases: TGTGCCAGCAGTTTTTTTCCAGGGTACAATGAGCAGTTCTTC. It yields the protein CASSFFPGYNEQFF.